The subject of this entry is one T cell receptor (beta chain). The protocol was immunoSEQ multiplex PCR, while the TCRdb copy is restricted to in-frame clones and leaves out a portion. The sample includes some 450,000 clones, around 90% of them seen just once. This entry comes from a study of blood T cell repertoires in COVID-19. Overall study: From T cells, B-cell-depleted T cells, or PBMCs came the material, which was cDNA or gDNA.

This clonotype was sampled from a young man with COVID-19, enrolled during active disease. The sequencing sample was made of peripheral blood.

CDR3 region: CASSDTSGDTDTQYF. The CDR3 DNA follows: TGTGCCAGCAGCGACACTAGCGGTGACACAGATACGCAGTATTTT. This rearrangement joins TRBV7-8 to TRBJ2-3; TRBD2 aligns across 8 bases. Germline V gene data show CDR1 as SGHVS and CDR2 as FQNEAQ. Losses at the gene ends were 5 bases for V and 2 bases for J; bases not matched to a gene: 6. The CDR3 is made up of 15 amino acids.